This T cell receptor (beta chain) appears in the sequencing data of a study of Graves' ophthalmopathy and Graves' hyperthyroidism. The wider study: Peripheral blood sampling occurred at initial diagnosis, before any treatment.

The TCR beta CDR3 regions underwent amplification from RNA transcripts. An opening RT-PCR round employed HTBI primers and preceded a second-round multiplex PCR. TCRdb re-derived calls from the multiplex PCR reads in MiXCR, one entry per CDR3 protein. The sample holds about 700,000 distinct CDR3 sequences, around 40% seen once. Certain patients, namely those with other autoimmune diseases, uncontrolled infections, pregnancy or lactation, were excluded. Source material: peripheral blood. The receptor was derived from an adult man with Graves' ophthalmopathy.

CDR3 sequence: CASSEHLGTGKLDGELFF. The CDR3 bases are TGTGCCAGCAGTGAACACCTCGGGACAGGCAAATTGGACGGGGAGCTGTTTTTT. This chain connects TRBV25-1 to TRBJ2-2, with TRBD1 matching 8 bases. The germline V gene has CDR1 MGHDK and CDR2 SYGVNS. The CDR3 is 18 amino acids. Losses at the gene ends were 2 bases for V and 7 bases for J; bases not matched to a gene: 15.